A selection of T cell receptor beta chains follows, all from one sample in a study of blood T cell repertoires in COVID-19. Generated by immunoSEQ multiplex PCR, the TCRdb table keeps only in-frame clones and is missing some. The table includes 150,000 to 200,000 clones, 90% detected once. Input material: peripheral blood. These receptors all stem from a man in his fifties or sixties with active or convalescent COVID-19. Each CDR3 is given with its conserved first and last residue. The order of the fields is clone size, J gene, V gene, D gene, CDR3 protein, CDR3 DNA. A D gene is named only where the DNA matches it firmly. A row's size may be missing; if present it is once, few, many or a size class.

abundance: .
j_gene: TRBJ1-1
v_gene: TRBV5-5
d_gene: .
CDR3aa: CASSITGIPGAFF
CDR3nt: TGTGCCAGCAGCATTACAGGAATCCCAGGAGCTTTCTTT

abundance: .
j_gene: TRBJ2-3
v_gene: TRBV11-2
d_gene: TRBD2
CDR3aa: CASSLDKAVAGGKADTQYF
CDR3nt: TGTGCCAGCAGCTTAGATAAAGCCGTAGCGGGGGGTAAAGCAGATACGCAGTATTTT

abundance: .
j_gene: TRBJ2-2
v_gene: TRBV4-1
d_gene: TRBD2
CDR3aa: CASSNPGLETGELFF
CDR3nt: TGCGCCAGCAGCAACCCGGGACTAGAAACCGGGGAGCTGTTTTTT

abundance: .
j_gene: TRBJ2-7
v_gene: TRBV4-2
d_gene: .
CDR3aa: CASSRSVAANPSYEQYF
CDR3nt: TGTGCCAGCAGCCGGTCGGTAGCGGCCAACCCTTCCTACGAGCAGTACTTC

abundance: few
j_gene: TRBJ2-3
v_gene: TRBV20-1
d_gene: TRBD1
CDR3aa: CSADRADTQYF
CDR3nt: TGCAGTGCTGACAGGGCAGATACGCAGTATTTT

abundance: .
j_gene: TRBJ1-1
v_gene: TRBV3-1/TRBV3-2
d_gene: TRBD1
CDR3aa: CASSLDVGTGRHNTEAFF
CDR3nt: TGTGCCAGCAGCTTAGACGTAGGGACAGGGAGACACAACACTGAAGCTTTCTTT

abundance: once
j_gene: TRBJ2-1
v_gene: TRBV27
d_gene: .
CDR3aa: CASSLQEGAGYNEQFF
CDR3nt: TGTGCCAGCAGTTTACAGGAGGGGGCGGGGTACAATGAGCAGTTCTTC

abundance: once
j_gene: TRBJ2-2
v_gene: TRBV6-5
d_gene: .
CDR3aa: CASSYSYRANTGELFF
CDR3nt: TGTGCCAGCAGTTACTCGTACAGGGCGAACACCGGGGAGCTGTTTTTT

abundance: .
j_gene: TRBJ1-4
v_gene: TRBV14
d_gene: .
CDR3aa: CASSQQGVEKLFF
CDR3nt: TGTGCCAGCAGCCAACAGGGCGTCGAAAAACTGTTTTTT

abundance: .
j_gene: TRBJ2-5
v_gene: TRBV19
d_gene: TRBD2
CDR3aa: CASSFRGGKETQYF
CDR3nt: TGTGCCAGTAGTTTTCGGGGGGGGAAAGAGACCCAGTACTTC

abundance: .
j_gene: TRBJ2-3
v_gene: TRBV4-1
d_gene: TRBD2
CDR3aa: CASSQGRTSYTDTQYF
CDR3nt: TGCGCCAGCAGCCAAGGTCGGACTAGTTACACAGATACGCAGTATTTT

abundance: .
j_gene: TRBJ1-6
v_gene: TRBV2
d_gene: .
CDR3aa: CASSEVAGANSPLHF
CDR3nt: TGTGCCAGCAGTGAAGTTGCGGGGGCTAATTCACCCCTCCACTTT

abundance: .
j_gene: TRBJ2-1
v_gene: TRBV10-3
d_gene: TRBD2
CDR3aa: CAIRKGLEAVDEQFF
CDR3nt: TGTGCCATCAGGAAGGGACTAGAAGCCGTCGATGAGCAGTTCTTC

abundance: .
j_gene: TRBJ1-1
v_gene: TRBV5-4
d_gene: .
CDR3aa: CASSLHNTEAFF
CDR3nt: TGTGCCAGCAGCTTACATAACACTGAAGCTTTCTTT

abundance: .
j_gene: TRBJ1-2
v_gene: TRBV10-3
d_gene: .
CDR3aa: CAIIEPGKGGYTF
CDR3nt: TGTGCCATCATCGAGCCGGGAAAAGGGGGCTACACCTTC

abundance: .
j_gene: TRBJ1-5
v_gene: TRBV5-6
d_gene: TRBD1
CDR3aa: CASSSGQGDPQHF
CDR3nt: TGTGCCAGCAGCTCCGGACAGGGGGACCCCCAGCATTTT

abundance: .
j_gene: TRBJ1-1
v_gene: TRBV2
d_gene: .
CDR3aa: CASSEGGLNTEAFF
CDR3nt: TGTGCCAGCAGTGAAGGAGGGTTGAACACTGAAGCTTTCTTT

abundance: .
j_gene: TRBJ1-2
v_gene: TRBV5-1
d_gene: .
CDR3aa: CASSPGTPYGYTF
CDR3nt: TGCGCCAGCAGCCCCGGGACACCCTATGGCTACACCTTC

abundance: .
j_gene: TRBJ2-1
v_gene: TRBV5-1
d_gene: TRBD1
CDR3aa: CASSLTGGEYNEQFF
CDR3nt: TGCGCCAGCAGCTTGACAGGGGGCGAGTACAATGAGCAGTTCTTC

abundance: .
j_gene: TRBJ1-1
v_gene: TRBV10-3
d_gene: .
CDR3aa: CAISSRGSNTEAFF
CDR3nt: TGTGCCATCAGTTCGCGGGGGTCCAACACTGAAGCTTTCTTT

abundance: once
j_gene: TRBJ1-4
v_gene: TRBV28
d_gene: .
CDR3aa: CASMGVGEKLFF
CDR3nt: TGTGCCAGCATGGGAGTAGGTGAAAAACTGTTTTTT

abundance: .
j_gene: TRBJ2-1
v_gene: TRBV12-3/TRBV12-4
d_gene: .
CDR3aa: CASSFSPRDEQFF
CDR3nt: TGTGCCAGCAGTTTTAGCCCGCGGGATGAGCAGTTCTTC

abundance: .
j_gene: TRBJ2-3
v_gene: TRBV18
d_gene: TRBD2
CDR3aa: CASSPGLVGTDTQYF
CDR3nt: TGTGCCAGCTCACCGGGACTAGTCGGCACAGATACGCAGTATTTT

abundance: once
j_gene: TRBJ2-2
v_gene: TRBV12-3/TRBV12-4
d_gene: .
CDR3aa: CASRDDWRGELFF
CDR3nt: TGTGCCAGCAGGGATGACTGGCGCGGGGAGCTGTTTTTT

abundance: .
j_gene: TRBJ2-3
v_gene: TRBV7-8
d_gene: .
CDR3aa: CASSSPGSDTQYF
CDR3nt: TGTGCCAGCAGCTCCCCGGGTTCAGATACGCAGTATTTT